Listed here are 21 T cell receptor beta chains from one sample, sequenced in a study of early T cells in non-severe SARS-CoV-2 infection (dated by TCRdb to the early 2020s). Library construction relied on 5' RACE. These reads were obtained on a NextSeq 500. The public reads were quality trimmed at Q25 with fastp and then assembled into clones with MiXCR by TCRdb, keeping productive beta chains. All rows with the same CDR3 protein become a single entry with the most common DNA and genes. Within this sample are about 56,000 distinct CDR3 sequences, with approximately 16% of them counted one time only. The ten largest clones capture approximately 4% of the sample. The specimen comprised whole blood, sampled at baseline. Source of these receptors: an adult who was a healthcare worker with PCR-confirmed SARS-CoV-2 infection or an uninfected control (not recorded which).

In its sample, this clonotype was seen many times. CDR3 coding DNA: TGCGCCAGCAGCTTCCCGTACGAGCAGTACTTC. Translation: CASSFPYEQYF. The chain is built from TRBV5-1 and TRBJ2-7; D unclear. Germline V CDR1 and CDR2: SGHRS, YFSETQ. The CDR3 is made up of 11 amino acids. V was clipped by 2 bases and J by 4 bases, with 4 bases between them.

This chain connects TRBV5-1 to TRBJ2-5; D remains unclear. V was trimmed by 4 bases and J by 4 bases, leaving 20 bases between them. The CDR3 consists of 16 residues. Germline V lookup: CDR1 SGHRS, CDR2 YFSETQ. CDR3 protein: CASSPRFLTSGETQYF. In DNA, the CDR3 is TGCGCCAGCAGCCCAAGATTTTTGACCTCCGGAGAGACCCAGTACTTC.

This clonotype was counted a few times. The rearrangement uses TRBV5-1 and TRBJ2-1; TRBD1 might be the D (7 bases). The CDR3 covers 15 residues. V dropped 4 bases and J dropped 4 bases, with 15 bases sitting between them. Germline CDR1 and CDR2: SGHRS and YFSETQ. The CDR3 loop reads CASSEGGAGYNEQFF. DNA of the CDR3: TGCGCCAGCAGCGAAGGGGGCGCGGGGTACAATGAGCAGTTCTTC.

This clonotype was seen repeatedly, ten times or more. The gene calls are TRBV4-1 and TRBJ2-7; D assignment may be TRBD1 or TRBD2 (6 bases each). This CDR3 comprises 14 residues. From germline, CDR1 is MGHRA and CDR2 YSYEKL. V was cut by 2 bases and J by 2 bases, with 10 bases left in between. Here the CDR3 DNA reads TGCGCCAGCAGCCAAACGGGGGCACCCTACGAGCAGTACTTC. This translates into CASSQTGAPYEQYF.

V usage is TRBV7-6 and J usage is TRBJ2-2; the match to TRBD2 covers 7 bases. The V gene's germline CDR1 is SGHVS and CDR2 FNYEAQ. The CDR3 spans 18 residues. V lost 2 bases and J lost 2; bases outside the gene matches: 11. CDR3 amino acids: CASSLFSGGSANTGELFF. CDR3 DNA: TGTGCCAGCAGCTTATTTTCCGGGGGGTCGGCTAACACCGGGGAGCTGTTTTTT.

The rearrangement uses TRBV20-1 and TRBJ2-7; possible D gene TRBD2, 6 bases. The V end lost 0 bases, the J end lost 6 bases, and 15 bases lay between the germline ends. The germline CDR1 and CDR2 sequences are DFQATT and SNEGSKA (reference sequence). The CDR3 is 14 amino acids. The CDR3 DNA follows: TGCAGTGCTAGAGACCGCTTGGGGAGGCGCGAGCAGTACTTC. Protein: CSARDRLGRREQYF.

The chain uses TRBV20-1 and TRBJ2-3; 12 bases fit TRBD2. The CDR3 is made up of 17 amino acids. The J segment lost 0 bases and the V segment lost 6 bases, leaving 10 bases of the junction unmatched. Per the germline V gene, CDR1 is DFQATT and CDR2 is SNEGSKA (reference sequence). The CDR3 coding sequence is TGCAGTGCCTTATCCTCGGGACTAGCGGGCAGCACAGATACGCAGTATTTT. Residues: CSALSSGLAGSTDTQYF.

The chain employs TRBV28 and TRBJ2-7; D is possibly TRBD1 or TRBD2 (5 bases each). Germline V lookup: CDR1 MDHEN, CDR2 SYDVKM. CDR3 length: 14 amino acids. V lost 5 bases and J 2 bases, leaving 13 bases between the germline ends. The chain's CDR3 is CASSRQGATYEQYF. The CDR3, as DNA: TGTGCCAGCAGTCGGCAGGGAGCTACCTACGAGCAGTACTTC.

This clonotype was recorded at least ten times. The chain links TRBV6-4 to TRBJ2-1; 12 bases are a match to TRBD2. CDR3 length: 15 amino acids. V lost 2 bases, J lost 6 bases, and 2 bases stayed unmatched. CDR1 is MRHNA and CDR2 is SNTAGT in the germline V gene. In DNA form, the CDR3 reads TGTGCCAGCAGTGACGGACTAGCGGGGTCCAATGAGCAGTTCTTC. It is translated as CASSDGLAGSNEQFF.

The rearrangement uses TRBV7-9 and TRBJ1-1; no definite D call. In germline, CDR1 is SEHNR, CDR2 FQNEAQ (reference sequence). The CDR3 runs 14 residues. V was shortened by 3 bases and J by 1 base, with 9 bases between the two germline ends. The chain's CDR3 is CASSFSNTNTEAFF. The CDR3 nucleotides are TGTGCCAGCAGCTTTTCTAATACGAACACTGAAGCTTTCTTT. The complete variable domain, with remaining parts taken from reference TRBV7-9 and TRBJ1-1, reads DTGVSQNPRHKITKRGQNVTFRCDPISEHNRLYWYRQTLGQGPEFLTYFQNEAQLEKSRLLSDRFSAERPKGSFSTLEIQRTEQGDSAMYLCASSFSNTNTEAFFGQGTRLTVV.

The CDR3 sequence: CASSFDRGQPQHF. The CDR3 DNA is TGTGCCAGCAGTTTCGATAGGGGTCAGCCCCAGCATTTT. The J gene is TRBJ1-5, the V gene TRBV12-3 or TRBV12-4; D possibly corresponds to TRBD1 (5 bases). The ends were cut back, 3 bases at V and 6 bases at J, with 9 bases in the middle. This CDR3 is 13 amino acids long.

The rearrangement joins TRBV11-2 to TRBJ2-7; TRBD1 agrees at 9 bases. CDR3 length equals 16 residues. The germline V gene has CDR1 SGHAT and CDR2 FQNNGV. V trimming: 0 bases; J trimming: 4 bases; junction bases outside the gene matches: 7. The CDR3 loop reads CASSLDHGTGTYEQYF. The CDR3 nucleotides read TGTGCCAGCAGCTTAGATCACGGGACAGGGACATACGAGCAGTACTTC.

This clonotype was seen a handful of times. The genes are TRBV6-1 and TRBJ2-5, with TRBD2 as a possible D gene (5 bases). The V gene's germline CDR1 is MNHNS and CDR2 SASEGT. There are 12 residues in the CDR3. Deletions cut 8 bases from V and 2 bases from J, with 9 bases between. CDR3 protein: CASEREQETQYF. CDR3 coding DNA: TGTGCCAGCGAGAGGGAGCAAGAGACCCAGTACTTC.

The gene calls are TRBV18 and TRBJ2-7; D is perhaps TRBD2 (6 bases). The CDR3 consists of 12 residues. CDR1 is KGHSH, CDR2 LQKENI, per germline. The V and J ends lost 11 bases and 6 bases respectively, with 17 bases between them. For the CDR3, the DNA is TGTGCCGGAACTCGGGGGATGGGCGAGCAGTACTTC. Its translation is CAGTRGMGEQYF.

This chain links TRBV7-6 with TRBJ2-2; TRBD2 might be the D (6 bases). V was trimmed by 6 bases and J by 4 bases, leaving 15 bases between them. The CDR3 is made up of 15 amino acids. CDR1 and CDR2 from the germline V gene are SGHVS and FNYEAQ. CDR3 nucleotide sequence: TGTGCCAGCAGTCTCGGGGCCGGGGGCACCGGGGAGCTGTTTTTT. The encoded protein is CASSLGAGGTGELFF.

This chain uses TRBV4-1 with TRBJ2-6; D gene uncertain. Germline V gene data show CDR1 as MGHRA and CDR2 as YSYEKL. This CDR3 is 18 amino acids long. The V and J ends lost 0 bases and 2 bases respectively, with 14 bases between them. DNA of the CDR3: TGCGCCAGCAGCCAAGATCTGCGGCTAAAAGCTGGGGCCAACGTCCTGACTTTC. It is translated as CASSQDLRLKAGANVLTF.

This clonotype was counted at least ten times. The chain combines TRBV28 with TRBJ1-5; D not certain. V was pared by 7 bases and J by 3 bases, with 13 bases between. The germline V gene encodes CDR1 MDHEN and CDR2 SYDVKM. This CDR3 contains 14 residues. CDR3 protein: CASNPSGINQPQHF. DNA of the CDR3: TGTGCCAGCAACCCCAGCGGGATCAATCAGCCCCAGCATTTT.

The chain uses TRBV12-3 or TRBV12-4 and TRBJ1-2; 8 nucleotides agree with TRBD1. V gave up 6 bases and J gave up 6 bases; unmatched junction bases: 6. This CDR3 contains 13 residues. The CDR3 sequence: CASREGQADGYTF. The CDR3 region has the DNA TGTGCCAGCAGGGAGGGACAGGCGGATGGCTACACCTTC.

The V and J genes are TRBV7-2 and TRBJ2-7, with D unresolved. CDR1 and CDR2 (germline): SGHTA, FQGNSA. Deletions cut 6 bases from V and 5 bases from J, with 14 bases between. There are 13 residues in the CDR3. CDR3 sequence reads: CASSHNPVNEQYF. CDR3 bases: TGTGCCAGCAGTCACAACCCGGTCAACGAGCAGTACTTC.

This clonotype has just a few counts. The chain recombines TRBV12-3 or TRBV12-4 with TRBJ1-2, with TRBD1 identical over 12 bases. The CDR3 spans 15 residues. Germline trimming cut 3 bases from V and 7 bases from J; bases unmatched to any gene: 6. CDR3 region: CASSFRDRGPGGYTF. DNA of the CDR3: TGTGCCAGCAGTTTCCGGGACAGGGGGCCGGGTGGCTACACCTTC.

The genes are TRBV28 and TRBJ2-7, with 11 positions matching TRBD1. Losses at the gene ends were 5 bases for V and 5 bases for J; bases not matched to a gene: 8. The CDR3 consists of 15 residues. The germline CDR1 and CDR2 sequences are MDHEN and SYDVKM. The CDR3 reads CASSTIRDRGDEQYF. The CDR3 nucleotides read TGTGCCAGCAGTACAATCCGGGACAGGGGGGACGAGCAGTACTTC. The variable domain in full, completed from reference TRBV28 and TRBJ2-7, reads DVKVTQSSRYLVKRTGEKVFLECVQDMDHENMFWYRQDPGLGLRLIYFSYDVKMKEKGDIPEGYSVSREKKERFSLILESASTNQTSMYLCASSTIRDRGDEQYFGPGTRLTVT.